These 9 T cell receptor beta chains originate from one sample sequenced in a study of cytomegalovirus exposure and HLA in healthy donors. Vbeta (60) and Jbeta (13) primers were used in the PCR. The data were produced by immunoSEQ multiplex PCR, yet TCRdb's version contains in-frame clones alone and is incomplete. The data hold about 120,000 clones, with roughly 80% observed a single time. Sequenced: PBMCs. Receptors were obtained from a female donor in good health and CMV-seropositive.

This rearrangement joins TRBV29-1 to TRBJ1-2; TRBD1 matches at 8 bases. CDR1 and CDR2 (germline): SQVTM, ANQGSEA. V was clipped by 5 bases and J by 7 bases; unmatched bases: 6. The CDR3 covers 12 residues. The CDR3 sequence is CSVRQGRSGYTF. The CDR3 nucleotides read TGCAGCGTTCGACAGGGGCGGAGTGGCTACACCTTC.

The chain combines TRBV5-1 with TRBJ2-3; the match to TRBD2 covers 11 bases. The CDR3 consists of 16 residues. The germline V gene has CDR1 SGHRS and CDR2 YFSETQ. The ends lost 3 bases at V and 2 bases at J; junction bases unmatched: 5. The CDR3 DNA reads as TGCGCCAGCAGCTACTTAGCGGGGGGGGCCACAGATACGCAGTATTTT. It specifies CASSYLAGGATDTQYF.

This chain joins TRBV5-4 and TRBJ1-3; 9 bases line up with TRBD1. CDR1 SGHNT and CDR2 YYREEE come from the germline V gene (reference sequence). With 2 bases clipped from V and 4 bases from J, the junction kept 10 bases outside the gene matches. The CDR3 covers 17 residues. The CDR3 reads CASSFSNGQGPGNTIYF. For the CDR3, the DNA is TGTGCCAGCAGCTTTTCGAATGGACAGGGGCCCGGAAACACCATATATTTT.

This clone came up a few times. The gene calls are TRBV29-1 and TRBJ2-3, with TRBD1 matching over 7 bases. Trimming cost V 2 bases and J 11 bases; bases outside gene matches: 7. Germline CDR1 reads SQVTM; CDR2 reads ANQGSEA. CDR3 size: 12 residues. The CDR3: CSVERPPGGQYF. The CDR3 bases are TGCAGCGTTGAAAGGCCCCCAGGGGGGCAGTATTTT.

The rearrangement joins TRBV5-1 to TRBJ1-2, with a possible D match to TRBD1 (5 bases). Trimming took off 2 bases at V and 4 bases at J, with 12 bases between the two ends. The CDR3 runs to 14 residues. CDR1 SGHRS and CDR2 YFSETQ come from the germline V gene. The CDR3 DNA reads TGCGCCAGCAGCTTACACCAGGGAACCTATGGCTACACCTTC. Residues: CASSLHQGTYGYTF.

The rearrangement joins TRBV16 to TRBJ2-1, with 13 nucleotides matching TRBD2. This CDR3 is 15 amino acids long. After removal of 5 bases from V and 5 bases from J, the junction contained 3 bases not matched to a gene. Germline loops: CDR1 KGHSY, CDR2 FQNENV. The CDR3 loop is CASSMGLAGNNEQFF. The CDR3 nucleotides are TGTGCCAGCAGCATGGGACTAGCGGGGAACAATGAGCAGTTCTTC. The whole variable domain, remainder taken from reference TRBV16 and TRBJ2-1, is GEEVAQTPKHLVRGEGQKAKLYCAPIKGHSYVFWYQQVLKNEFKFLISFQNENVFDETGMPKERFSAKCLPNSPCSLEIQATKLEDSAVYFCASSMGLAGNNEQFFGPGTRLTVL.

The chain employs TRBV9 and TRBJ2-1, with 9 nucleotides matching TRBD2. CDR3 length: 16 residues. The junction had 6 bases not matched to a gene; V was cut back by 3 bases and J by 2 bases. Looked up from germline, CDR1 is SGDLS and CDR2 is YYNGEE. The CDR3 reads CASSGTSGGTYNEQFF. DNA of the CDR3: TGTGCCAGCAGCGGGACGAGCGGGGGGACCTACAATGAGCAGTTCTTC.

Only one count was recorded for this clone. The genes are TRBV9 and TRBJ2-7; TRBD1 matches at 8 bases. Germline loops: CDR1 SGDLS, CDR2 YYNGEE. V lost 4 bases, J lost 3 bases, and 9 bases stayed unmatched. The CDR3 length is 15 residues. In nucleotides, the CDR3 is TGTGCCAGCAGCCCCCAGGGGACAGGTCTCTACGAGCAGTACTTC. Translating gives CASSPQGTGLYEQYF.

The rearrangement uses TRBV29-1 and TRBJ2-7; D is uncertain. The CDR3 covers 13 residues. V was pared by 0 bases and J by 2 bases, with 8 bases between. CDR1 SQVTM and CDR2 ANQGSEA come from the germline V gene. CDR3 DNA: TGCAGCGTTGAAGATTCCCTAGCCTACGAGCAGTACTTC. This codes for CSVEDSLAYEQYF.